A single T cell receptor (beta chain) is shown here with its context. The data were obtained in a study of control samples from healthy donors and cancer patients. Repertoires were generated with immunoSEQ multiplex PCR, while TCRdb's copy carries only in-frame clones and drops some. This sample has more than 110,000 clones, with roughly 92% found just once. V gave up 8 bases and J gave up 2 bases; unmatched junction bases: 5. The CDR3 extends over 16 amino acids. From germline, CDR1 is LNHDA and CDR2 SQIVND (reference sequence). The gene calls are TRBV19 and TRBJ2-1; the match to TRBD2 covers 14 bases. The receptor's source is a man younger than 45 in good health. Sample: blood. In DNA, the CDR3 is TGTGCCAGTGGACTAGCGGGAGGAACTACCTACAATGAGCAGTTCTTC. Protein: CASGLAGGTTYNEQFF.